In its sample, the clone carrying this T cell receptor beta chain was seen many times. Antigen specificity is unknown. The read comes to an end 3 residues before the CDR3 does, leaving the germline J gene to fill in the end. The data are from a study of T cell clonality in common variable immunodeficiency. General study results and limits: Compared with controls, CVID subjects had fewer shared TCRbeta clones. Repertoire-complication correlations in CVID were limited by patient heterogeneity. The cause of increased CVID clonality remains unclear without subpopulation sequencing.

Generated by immunoSEQ multiplex PCR, the TCRdb table keeps only in-frame clones and is missing some. Observed in the sample are approximately 52,000 clones, none of them singletons. V gave up 3 bases and J gave up 4 bases; unmatched junction bases: 8. The germline gives CDR1 DFQATT, CDR2 SNEGSKA (reference sequence). The CDR3 runs 15 residues. The sample comprised peripheral blood mononuclear cells. The sequence was obtained from a person aged 18 to 75 in good health. The rearrangement uses TRBV20-1 and TRBJ2-7, with TRBD2 matching over 11 bases. The CDR3 region is CSASLSGRASYEQYF. The CDR3 DNA, read in part, is TGCAGTGCTAGCCTTAGCGGGAGGGCCTCGTACGAG.